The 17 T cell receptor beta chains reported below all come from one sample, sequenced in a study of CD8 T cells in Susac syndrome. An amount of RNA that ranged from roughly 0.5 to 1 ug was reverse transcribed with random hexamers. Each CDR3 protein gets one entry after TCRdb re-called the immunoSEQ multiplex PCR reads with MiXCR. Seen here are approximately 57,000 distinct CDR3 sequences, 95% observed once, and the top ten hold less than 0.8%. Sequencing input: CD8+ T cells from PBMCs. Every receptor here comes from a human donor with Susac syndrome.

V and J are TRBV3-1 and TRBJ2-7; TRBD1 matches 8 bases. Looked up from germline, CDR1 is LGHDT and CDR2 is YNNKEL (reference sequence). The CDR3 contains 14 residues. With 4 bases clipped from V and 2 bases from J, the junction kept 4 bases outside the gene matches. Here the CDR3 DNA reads TGTGCCAGCAGCCGAGAGACAGGGGCCTACGAGCAGTACTTC. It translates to CASSRETGAYEQYF.

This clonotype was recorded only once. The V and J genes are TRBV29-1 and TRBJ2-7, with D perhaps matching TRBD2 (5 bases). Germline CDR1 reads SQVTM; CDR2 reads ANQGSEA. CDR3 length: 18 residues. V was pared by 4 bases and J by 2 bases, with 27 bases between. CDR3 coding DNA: TGCAGCGTTGCGGGGTCGACTAAAACGGGGTTCCGCCCCTACGAGCAGTACTTC. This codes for CSVAGSTKTGFRPYEQYF.

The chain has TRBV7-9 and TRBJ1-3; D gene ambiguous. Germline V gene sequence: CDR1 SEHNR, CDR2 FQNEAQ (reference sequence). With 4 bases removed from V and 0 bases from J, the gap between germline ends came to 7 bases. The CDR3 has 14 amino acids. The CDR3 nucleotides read TGTGCCAGCAGCTGGTTGGGCTCTGGAAACACCATATATTTT. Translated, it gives CASSWLGSGNTIYF.

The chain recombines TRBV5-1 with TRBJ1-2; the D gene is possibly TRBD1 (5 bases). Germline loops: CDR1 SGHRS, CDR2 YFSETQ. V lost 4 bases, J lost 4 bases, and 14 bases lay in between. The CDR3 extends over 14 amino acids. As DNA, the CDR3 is TGCGCCAGCAGCCGAACAGGTGTCGGCTATGGCTACACCTTC. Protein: CASSRTGVGYGYTF.

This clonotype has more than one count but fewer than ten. This chain's CDR3 is CATSGSYNEQFF. In DNA form, the CDR3 reads TGTGCCACCAGCGGCTCCTACAATGAGCAGTTCTTC. The chain combines TRBV15 with TRBJ2-1; D remains unclear. The V end was cut by 5 bases, the J end by 0 bases, with 2 bases between. This CDR3 has 12 residues. Germline V gene lookup returns CDR1 LNHNV and CDR2 YYDKDF (reference sequence).

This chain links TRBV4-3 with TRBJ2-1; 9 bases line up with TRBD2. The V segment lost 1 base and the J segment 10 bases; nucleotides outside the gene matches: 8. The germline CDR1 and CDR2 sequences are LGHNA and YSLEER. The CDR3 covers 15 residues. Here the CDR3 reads CASSQGGGGAEEQFF. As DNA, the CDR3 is TGCGCCAGCAGCCAAGGCGGCGGGGGGGCTGAGGAGCAGTTCTTC.

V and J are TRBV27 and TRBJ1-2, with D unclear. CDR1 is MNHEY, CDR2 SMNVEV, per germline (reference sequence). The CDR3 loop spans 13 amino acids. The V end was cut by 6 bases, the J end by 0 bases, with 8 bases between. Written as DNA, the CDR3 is TGTGCCAGCAGGGGTCCACCTAACTATGGCTACACCTTC. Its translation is CASRGPPNYGYTF.

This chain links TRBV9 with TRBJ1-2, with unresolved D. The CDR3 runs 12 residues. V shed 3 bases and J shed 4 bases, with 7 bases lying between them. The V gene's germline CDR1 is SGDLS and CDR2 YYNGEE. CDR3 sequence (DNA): TGTGCCAGCAGCGCCGGCGGCTATGGCTACACCTTC. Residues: CASSAGGYGYTF.

CDR3 coding DNA: TGCAGCGTTGAAGGTGGGGCGATCTACTACAATGAGCAGTTCTTC. Its translation is CSVEGGAIYYNEQFF. V and J are TRBV29-1 and TRBJ2-1; possibly TRBD1 for D (5 bases). V was cut by 1 base and J by 3 bases, with 13 bases left in between. The CDR3 consists of 15 residues. Germline assignment: CDR1 SQVTM and CDR2 ANQGSEA.

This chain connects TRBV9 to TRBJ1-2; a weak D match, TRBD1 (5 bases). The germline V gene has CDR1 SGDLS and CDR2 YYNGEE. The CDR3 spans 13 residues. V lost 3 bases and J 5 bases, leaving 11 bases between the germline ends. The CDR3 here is CASSEGVGYGYTF. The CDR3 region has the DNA TGTGCCAGCAGCGAAGGGGTGGGGTATGGCTACACCTTC.

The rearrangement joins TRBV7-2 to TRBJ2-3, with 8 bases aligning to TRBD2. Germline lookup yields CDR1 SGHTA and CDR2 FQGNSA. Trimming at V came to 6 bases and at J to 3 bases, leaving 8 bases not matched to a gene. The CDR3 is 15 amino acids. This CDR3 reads CASRERGSPTDTQYF. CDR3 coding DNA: TGTGCCAGCAGAGAGCGGGGGTCCCCGACAGATACGCAGTATTTT.

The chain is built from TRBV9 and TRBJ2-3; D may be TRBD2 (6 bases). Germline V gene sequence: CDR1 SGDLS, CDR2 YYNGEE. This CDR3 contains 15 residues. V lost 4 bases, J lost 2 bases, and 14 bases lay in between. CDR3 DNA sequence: TGTGCCAGCAGCCGCACGCGGGGCGTCACAGATACGCAGTATTTT. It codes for CASSRTRGVTDTQYF.

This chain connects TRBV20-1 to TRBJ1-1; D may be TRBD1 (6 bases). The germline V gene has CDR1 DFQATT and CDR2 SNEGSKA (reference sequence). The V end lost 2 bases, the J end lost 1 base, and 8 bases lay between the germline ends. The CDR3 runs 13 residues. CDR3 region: CSARPTGNTEAFF. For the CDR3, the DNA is TGCAGTGCTAGACCGACAGGGAACACTGAAGCTTTCTTT.

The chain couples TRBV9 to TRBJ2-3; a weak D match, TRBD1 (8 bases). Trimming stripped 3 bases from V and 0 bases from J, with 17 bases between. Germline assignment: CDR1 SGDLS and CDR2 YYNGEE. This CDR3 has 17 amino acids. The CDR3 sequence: CASSDHRGGLSTDTQYF. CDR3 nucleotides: TGTGCCAGCAGCGACCACAGGGGGGGATTGAGCACAGATACGCAGTATTTT. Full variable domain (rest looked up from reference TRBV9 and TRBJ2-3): DSGVTQTPKHLITATGQRVTLRCSPRSGDLSVYWYQQSLDQGLQFLIQYYNGEERAKGNILERFSAQQFPDLHSELNLSSLELGDSALYFCASSDHRGGLSTDTQYFGPGTRLTVL.

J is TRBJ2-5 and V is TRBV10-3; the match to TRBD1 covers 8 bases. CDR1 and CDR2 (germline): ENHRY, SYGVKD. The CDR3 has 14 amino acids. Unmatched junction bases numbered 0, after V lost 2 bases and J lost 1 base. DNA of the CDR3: TGTGCCATCAGTGAGACAGGGGGCCAAGAGACCCAGTACTTC. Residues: CAISETGGQETQYF.

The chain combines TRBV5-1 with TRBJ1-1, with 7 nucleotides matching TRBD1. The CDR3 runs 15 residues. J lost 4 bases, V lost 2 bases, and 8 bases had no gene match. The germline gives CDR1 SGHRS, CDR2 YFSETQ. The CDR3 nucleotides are TGCGCCAGCAGCTTTACTACAGGGGTGGCCACTGAAGCTTTCTTT. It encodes CASSFTTGVATEAFF.

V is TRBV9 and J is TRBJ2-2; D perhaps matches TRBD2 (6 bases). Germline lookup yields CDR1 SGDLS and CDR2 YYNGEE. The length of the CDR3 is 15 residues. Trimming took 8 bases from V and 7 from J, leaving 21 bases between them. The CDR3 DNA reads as TGTGCCAGAGAGGGAACTACGGAGGAGGGCGGGGAGCTGTTTTTT. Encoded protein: CAREGTTEEGGELFF.